A selection of T cell receptor beta chains follows, all from one sample in a study of beta chain features in type 1 diabetes. Profiled with immunoSEQ multiplex PCR; TCRdb holds only in-frame clones, not every one. The table records around 300,000 clones, 12% to 15% of them present only once. Sequencing was done on a sample of central memory CD4+ T cells from blood. Every receptor here comes from a man aged 25 to 40 in good health. Both conserved end residues are part of each CDR3. Each record gives: CDR3 DNA, CDR3 protein, clone size, J gene, V gene, D gene. A D gene is named only where the DNA matches it firmly. The listing skips clone size in some rows; elsewhere it reads once, few, many or a size class.

CDR3nt: TGTGCCAGCAGCCTTCCTCAGGGGGGAAGGGTTGCTGGGGCTTACAATGAGCAGTTCTTC
CDR3aa: CASSLPQGGRVAGAYNEQFF
abundance: few
j_gene: TRBJ2-1
v_gene: TRBV11-3
d_gene: .

CDR3nt: TGTGCCAGCAGCCAAGATGGGACAGGGTCTTCCTCCTACACCTTC
CDR3aa: CASSQDGTGSSSYTF
abundance: few
j_gene: TRBJ1-2
v_gene: TRBV4-2
d_gene: TRBD1

CDR3nt: TGTGCCAGCAGGAACAGGGTTGGGGATACGCAGTATTTT
CDR3aa: CASRNRVGDTQYF
abundance: .
j_gene: TRBJ2-3
v_gene: TRBV6-5
d_gene: .

CDR3nt: TGCGCCAGCAGCAGGACAGGACCAGTCACAGATACGCAGTATTTT
CDR3aa: CASSRTGPVTDTQYF
abundance: .
j_gene: TRBJ2-3
v_gene: TRBV5-1
d_gene: TRBD1

CDR3nt: TGCAGCGTTTTAGGGGGACAGGGTTCGGATACGCAGTATTTT
CDR3aa: CSVLGGQGSDTQYF
abundance: .
j_gene: TRBJ2-3
v_gene: TRBV29-1
d_gene: TRBD1

CDR3nt: TGTGCCAGCGTGCGGGGGCTAGACCGGGTAGATACGCAGTATTTT
CDR3aa: CASVRGLDRVDTQYF
abundance: .
j_gene: TRBJ2-3
v_gene: TRBV11-2
d_gene: .

CDR3nt: TGTGCCAGCAGCCTCGCCCCGACAAACACTGAAGCTTTCTTT
CDR3aa: CASSLAPTNTEAFF
abundance: few
j_gene: TRBJ1-1
v_gene: TRBV6-6
d_gene: .

CDR3nt: TGTGCCAGCTCACCAGAGGGGGTCGACGATGGCTACACCTTC
CDR3aa: CASSPEGVDDGYTF
abundance: .
j_gene: TRBJ1-2
v_gene: TRBV18
d_gene: .

CDR3nt: TGTGCCAGCAGCTTATCGTATGGACAGGTTGAAGCTTTCTTT
CDR3aa: CASSLSYGQVEAFF
abundance: .
j_gene: TRBJ1-1
v_gene: TRBV7-2
d_gene: TRBD1

CDR3nt: TGTGCCAGCAGCTTAGGGGGGGATCAGCCCCAGCATTTT
CDR3aa: CASSLGGDQPQHF
abundance: .
j_gene: TRBJ1-5
v_gene: TRBV5-4
d_gene: .

CDR3nt: TGTGCCATCAGTGAGTCGCCAAGGGGAAGTGAAAAACTGTTTTTT
CDR3aa: CAISESPRGSEKLFF
abundance: many
j_gene: TRBJ1-4
v_gene: TRBV10-3
d_gene: .

CDR3nt: TGTGCCAGCAGCTTAGGACGGGACTACTATGGCTACACCTTC
CDR3aa: CASSLGRDYYGYTF
abundance: .
j_gene: TRBJ1-2
v_gene: TRBV7-2
d_gene: .

CDR3nt: TGTGCCAGCAGCGAGCGGACAGGGTTCCCCTACAATGAGCAGTTCTTC
CDR3aa: CASSERTGFPYNEQFF
abundance: .
j_gene: TRBJ2-1
v_gene: TRBV7-2
d_gene: TRBD1

CDR3nt: TGTGCCAGCAGCGTAGGACAGGGGGCTGAGACCCAGTACTTC
CDR3aa: CASSVGQGAETQYF
abundance: .
j_gene: TRBJ2-5
v_gene: TRBV9
d_gene: TRBD1

CDR3nt: TGTGCCAGCAGTGAAGATATCGGAGCCGGGGAGCTGTTTTTT
CDR3aa: CASSEDIGAGELFF
abundance: .
j_gene: TRBJ2-2
v_gene: TRBV6-5
d_gene: .

CDR3nt: TGTGCCAGCAGCTCATCCCGGAACTCAGGGGATACGCAGTATTTT
CDR3aa: CASSSSRNSGDTQYF
abundance: .
j_gene: TRBJ2-3
v_gene: TRBV4-2
d_gene: .

CDR3nt: TGTGCCAGCAGTTTAGAGGGCAAGGGGGTAGTCCTAGCCAAAAACATTCAGTACTTC
CDR3aa: CASSLEGKGVVLAKNIQYF
abundance: few
j_gene: TRBJ2-4
v_gene: TRBV27
d_gene: .

CDR3nt: TGTGCCAGCAGCTTGGCCGGCGGGAGGGGGGCTGACAATGAGCAGTTCTTC
CDR3aa: CASSLAGGRGADNEQFF
abundance: many
j_gene: TRBJ2-1
v_gene: TRBV5-4
d_gene: TRBD2

CDR3nt: TGTGCCAGCAGCTTAGGTCAGGGTGATGAAAAACTGTTTTTT
CDR3aa: CASSLGQGDEKLFF
abundance: .
j_gene: TRBJ1-4
v_gene: TRBV7-2
d_gene: .

CDR3nt: TGTGCCAGCACCCCCCTCCGGCTAGGGTATGGCTACACCTTC
CDR3aa: CASTPLRLGYGYTF
abundance: few
j_gene: TRBJ1-2
v_gene: TRBV11-2
d_gene: .

CDR3nt: TGTGCCAGCAGCGTTAGTCTAAGCTCCTACAATGAGCAGTTCTTC
CDR3aa: CASSVSLSSYNEQFF
abundance: .
j_gene: TRBJ2-1
v_gene: TRBV9
d_gene: .

CDR3nt: TGTGCCAGCAGCTTAGGGGCGACGGGGGGCACAGATACGCAGTATTTT
CDR3aa: CASSLGATGGTDTQYF
abundance: few
j_gene: TRBJ2-3
v_gene: TRBV7-6
d_gene: .

CDR3nt: TGTGCCAGCAGCGCAGACAGGGGAGACGAGCAGTACTTC
CDR3aa: CASSADRGDEQYF
abundance: few
j_gene: TRBJ2-7
v_gene: TRBV9
d_gene: TRBD1

CDR3nt: TGTGCCAGCAGCTCCTCAACGGGAGTTGGATATACGCAGTATTTT
CDR3aa: CASSSSTGVGYTQYF
abundance: few
j_gene: TRBJ2-3
v_gene: TRBV7-9
d_gene: .

CDR3nt: TGTGCCAGCAGCTCGGGTTCGGTTGGCTACACCTTC
CDR3aa: CASSSGSVGYTF
abundance: .
j_gene: TRBJ1-2
v_gene: TRBV7-3
d_gene: .

CDR3nt: TGTGCCAGTAGCTCCCGGGTTGGGGTTGGGCAGCCCCAGCATTTT
CDR3aa: CASSSRVGVGQPQHF
abundance: .
j_gene: TRBJ1-5
v_gene: TRBV19
d_gene: .

CDR3nt: TGCAGTGCTAGAACGGGACTTGAAGCTTTCTTT
CDR3aa: CSARTGLEAFF
abundance: few
j_gene: TRBJ1-1
v_gene: TRBV20-1
d_gene: .

CDR3nt: TGTGCCAGCAGCGTAGGGGTAGGGGGCCGTCTGGGCGGCTACACCTTC
CDR3aa: CASSVGVGGRLGGYTF
abundance: .
j_gene: TRBJ1-2
v_gene: TRBV9
d_gene: TRBD1

CDR3nt: TGCGCCAGCAGCGCCGGGATATCTGAGGCTTTCTTT
CDR3aa: CASSAGISEAFF
abundance: .
j_gene: TRBJ1-1
v_gene: TRBV5-1
d_gene: .

CDR3nt: TGTGCCAGCAGCTCCCTCAACTCGAACACAGATACGCAGTATTTT
CDR3aa: CASSSLNSNTDTQYF
abundance: .
j_gene: TRBJ2-3
v_gene: TRBV7-9
d_gene: .

CDR3nt: TGTGCCAGCAGTTCAGGGTCCTATAATTCACCCCTCCACTTT
CDR3aa: CASSSGSYNSPLHF
abundance: .
j_gene: TRBJ1-6
v_gene: TRBV28
d_gene: .

CDR3nt: TGTGCCAGCAGTGAAGGATGGGGGGGGGATCCTCAAGAGACCCAGTACTTC
CDR3aa: CASSEGWGGDPQETQYF
abundance: .
j_gene: TRBJ2-5
v_gene: TRBV6-1
d_gene: TRBD2

CDR3nt: TGTGCCAGCAGCCCTACGGGCGCGGGGGGCCCCGTCCAGCATTTT
CDR3aa: CASSPTGAGGPVQHF
abundance: few
j_gene: TRBJ1-5
v_gene: TRBV7-8
d_gene: .

CDR3nt: TGTGCCAGCTCACCACAAGAGAACAATGAGCAGTTCTTC
CDR3aa: CASSPQENNEQFF
abundance: .
j_gene: TRBJ2-1
v_gene: TRBV18
d_gene: .

CDR3nt: TGTGCCAGCAGCCCCCTTGGAGATACGCAGTATTTT
CDR3aa: CASSPLGDTQYF
abundance: .
j_gene: TRBJ2-3
v_gene: TRBV14
d_gene: .

CDR3nt: TGTGCCAGCAGCCGAAGCGGGGGGTATCGAAAGACCCAGTACTTC
CDR3aa: CASSRSGGYRKTQYF
abundance: .
j_gene: TRBJ2-5
v_gene: TRBV7-2
d_gene: TRBD2

CDR3nt: TGTGCCAGCACCCTGGGACAGACTCTCAATGAGCAGTTCTTC
CDR3aa: CASTLGQTLNEQFF
abundance: .
j_gene: TRBJ2-1
v_gene: TRBV6-1
d_gene: TRBD1

CDR3nt: TGTGCCAGCAGTTACTCCGGAGGGGGTGGCTATGGCTACACCTTC
CDR3aa: CASSYSGGGGYGYTF
abundance: few
j_gene: TRBJ1-2
v_gene: TRBV6-5
d_gene: .

CDR3nt: TGTGCCAGCAGCTTTAAGGGAGGGGCTTGGAACACCATATATTTT
CDR3aa: CASSFKGGAWNTIYF
abundance: few
j_gene: TRBJ1-3
v_gene: TRBV13
d_gene: .

CDR3nt: TGTGCCAGCAGCGTAGATGGGGGAACGAACACTGAAGCTTTCTTT
CDR3aa: CASSVDGGTNTEAFF
abundance: .
j_gene: TRBJ1-1
v_gene: TRBV9
d_gene: .

CDR3nt: TGCAGTGCTAAGTGGGGGGATACGCAGTATTTT
CDR3aa: CSAKWGDTQYF
abundance: .
j_gene: TRBJ2-3
v_gene: TRBV20-1
d_gene: .

CDR3nt: TGTGCCAGCAGCTTGGCCGCGGGGGGCCACGAGCAGTACTTC
CDR3aa: CASSLAAGGHEQYF
abundance: .
j_gene: TRBJ2-7
v_gene: TRBV5-6
d_gene: TRBD2

CDR3nt: TGTGCCAGCACTGAGGGGGCAAAGCCTGGCTACACCTTC
CDR3aa: CASTEGAKPGYTF
abundance: .
j_gene: TRBJ1-2
v_gene: TRBV2
d_gene: TRBD1